These 27 T cell receptor beta chains came from one sample sequenced in a study of low-dose radiotherapy and immunotherapy resistance in tumors. TRAV- and TRBV-specific primers primed first-strand cDNA, covering alpha and beta chains. TCR amplification involved roughly 21 PCR cycles with a constant-region primer and V-primer adapter. TCRdb re-called the reads with MiXCR, one entry per CDR3 protein. The repertoire holds approximately 11,000 distinct CDR3 sequences, with 65% as singletons. Receptors originate from a human donor with advanced metastatic prostate, ovarian, gallbladder or colorectal cancer (not recorded which). This table probably holds off-target reads from a library built for another chain.

This clonotype was observed a handful of times. The chain links TRBV28 to TRBJ1-1; 9 bases are a match to TRBD1. CDR3 length: 15 residues. Trimming cost V 6 bases and J 4 bases; bases outside gene matches: 9. Germline CDR1 is MDHEN and CDR2 is SYDVKM. The CDR3 sequence is CASRGTGRSFTEAFF. The CDR3 DNA reads as TGTGCCAGCAGGGGGACAGGGCGCTCGTTCACTGAAGCTTTCTTT.

The gene calls are TRBV2 and TRBJ2-3; D may be TRBD2 (5 bases). The length of the CDR3 is 13 residues. Germline V gene sequence: CDR1 SNHLY, CDR2 FYNNEI. V lost 8 bases to trimming and J lost 2 bases, with 11 bases between them. This CDR3 is CASEQRTTDTQYF. The CDR3 DNA sequence: TGTGCCAGCGAGCAGCGGACCACAGATACGCAGTATTTT.

This clonotype has only a few counts. The chain carries TRBV28 and TRBJ2-3; 9 nucleotides align to TRBD1. From germline, CDR1 is MDHEN and CDR2 SYDVKM. This CDR3 contains 15 residues. With V trimmed by 3 bases and J by 3 bases, 4 bases remained unmatched. The CDR3: CASSFSDRGTDTQYF. The CDR3 nucleotides are TGTGCCAGCAGTTTTTCGGACAGGGGTACAGATACGCAGTATTTT.

The gene calls are TRBV29-1 and TRBJ2-3; TRBD2 is a possible D gene (5 bases). CDR1 is SQVTM and CDR2 is ANQGSEA in the germline V gene. The CDR3 is made up of 12 amino acids. Trimming shortened V by 4 bases and J by 0 bases, and 5 bases separated the two germline ends. The CDR3 DNA is TGCAGCGTTGCTAGCAGCACAGATACGCAGTATTTT. Translation gives CSVASSTDTQYF.

The V and J genes are TRBV28 and TRBJ2-5; D may be TRBD2 (7 bases). The CDR3 loop spans 14 amino acids. Trimming left V 5 bases short and J 4 bases short, with 14 bases between. Germline loops: CDR1 MDHEN, CDR2 SYDVKM. The CDR3 DNA reads TGTGCCAGCAGTGGGGGGGCCCAGGGAGAGACCCAGTACTTC. Its translation is CASSGGAQGETQYF.

This chain uses TRBV12-3 or TRBV12-4 with TRBJ2-2; D might be TRBD2 (7 bases). V was trimmed by 1 base and J by 7 bases, leaving 10 bases between them. The CDR3 is 14 residues long. CDR3 protein: CASSLVRGRGELFF. The CDR3 DNA reads TGTGCCAGCAGTTTAGTGCGGGGGCGCGGGGAGCTGTTTTTT.

This chain uses TRBV4-2 with TRBJ1-1; D not resolved. The CDR3 spans 14 residues. V was shortened by 5 bases and J by 0 bases, with 10 bases between the two germline ends. Germline values: CDR1 LGHNA, CDR2 YNFKEQ. The CDR3 sequence: CASSSPGMNTEAFF. The CDR3 nucleotides are TGTGCCAGCAGCTCGCCAGGAATGAACACTGAAGCTTTCTTT.

This clonotype has more than one count but fewer than ten. This chain connects TRBV11-2 to TRBJ2-7; TRBD1 matches 7 bases. The trim removed 5 bases at V and 4 bases at J, leaving 5 bases unmatched. Germline V lookup: CDR1 SGHAT, CDR2 FQNNGV. CDR3 length: 13 residues. CDR3 amino acids: CASSTGQTYEQYF. The CDR3 DNA sequence: TGTGCCAGCAGCACGGGACAGACGTACGAGCAGTACTTC.

The rearrangement joins TRBV4-1 to TRBJ2-6; TRBD2 matches 11 bases. V shed 4 bases, J shed 2 bases, and the junction held 1 base outside the gene matches. From germline, CDR1 is MGHRA and CDR2 YSYEKL. The CDR3 sequence is 16 residues long. The CDR3 reads CASSLLAGAGANVLTF. In DNA, the CDR3 is TGCGCCAGCAGCCTACTAGCGGGAGCTGGGGCCAACGTCCTGACTTTC.

In its sample, this clonotype was seen a few times. The chain couples TRBV20-1 to TRBJ1-5; unclear D gene. CDR1 is DFQATT, CDR2 SNEGSKA, per germline (reference sequence). The CDR3 contains 15 residues. Trimming removed 0 bases from V and 3 bases from J, with 12 bases in between. CDR3 in amino acids: CSARDPAGINQPQHF. The CDR3 nucleotides are TGCAGTGCTAGAGATCCGGCGGGGATCAATCAGCCCCAGCATTTT.

The chain carries TRBV24-1 and TRBJ1-5; D possibly corresponds to TRBD1 (5 bases). V lost 4 bases and J lost 7, with 19 bases in between. The CDR3 has 16 amino acids. Germline values: CDR1 KGHDR, CDR2 SFDVKD. Written as DNA, the CDR3 is TGTGCCACCAGTGAGGCCGGGACCGCAGGGTCCCAGCCCCAGCATTTT. It yields the protein CATSEAGTAGSQPQHF.

This rearrangement joins TRBV2 to TRBJ1-1, with 7 bases identical to TRBD1. CDR1 and CDR2 (germline): SNHLY, FYNNEI. V dropped 0 bases and J dropped 4; count of bases not matched to a gene: 8. This CDR3 has 16 amino acids. The CDR3 DNA is TGTGCCAGCAGTGAAGCGAGACAGGGTGGGATCACTGAAGCTTTCTTT. Residues: CASSEARQGGITEAFF.

V is TRBV9 and J is TRBJ2-1; D call uncertain. V shed 3 bases and J shed 0 bases, with 4 bases lying between them. CDR1 is SGDLS, CDR2 YYNGEE, per germline. The CDR3 has 13 residues. The CDR3, as DNA: TGTGCCAGCAGCGCCAGCTCCTACAATGAGCAGTTCTTC. It is translated as CASSASSYNEQFF.

The chain employs TRBV28 and TRBJ1-1; 8 bases are a match to TRBD1. Germline V gives CDR1 MDHEN, CDR2 SYDVKM. This CDR3 contains 16 residues. With 4 bases clipped from V and 1 base from J, the junction kept 8 bases outside the gene matches. Written as DNA, the CDR3 is TGTGCCAGCAGTTACCGACAGGGGAGTGCGAACACTGAAGCTTTCTTT. It translates to CASSYRQGSANTEAFF.

The CDR3 nucleotides read TGTGCCAGCAGCCAAGATGGGGGCTTCCAAGAGACCCAGTACTTC. Translated: CASSQDGGFQETQYF. The V gene is TRBV3-1, the J gene TRBJ2-5, with D maybe TRBD1 (6 bases). Germline V gene lookup returns CDR1 LGHDT and CDR2 YNNKEL (reference sequence). V lost 0 bases and J 1 base, leaving 9 bases between the germline ends. CDR3 length: 15 residues.

This chain links TRBV10-2 with TRBJ2-5, with TRBD2 matching 10 bases. Trimming took 4 bases from V and 1 from J; bases not matched to a gene: 3. The CDR3 contains 15 residues. Germline V gene lookup returns CDR1 WSHSY and CDR2 SAAADI. In DNA, the CDR3 is TGCGCCAGCAGTGGACTAGCGGGTTTCCAAGAGACCCAGTACTTC. This gives the protein CASSGLAGFQETQYF.

This clonotype was counted a few times. The gene calls are TRBV4-2 and TRBJ1-4; the match to TRBD1 covers 7 bases. Germline V gene sequence: CDR1 LGHNA, CDR2 YNFKEQ. This CDR3 region has 15 residues. The V gene end was trimmed by 1 base and the J gene end by 5 bases; junction bases not matched to a gene: 4. The CDR3 region is CASSQAGTENEKLFF. The CDR3 DNA is TGTGCCAGCAGCCAAGCCGGGACAGAAAATGAAAAACTGTTTTTT.

The chain carries TRBV19 and TRBJ1-5, with 9 bases aligning to TRBD1. Germline CDR1 reads LNHDA; CDR2 reads SQIVND (reference sequence). This CDR3 comprises 15 residues. With 5 bases clipped from V and 7 bases from J, the junction kept 9 bases outside the gene matches. CDR3 DNA sequence: TGTGCCAGTAGTCTATGGGGACAGGGCGGACAGCCCCAGCATTTT. The encoded protein is CASSLWGQGGQPQHF.

The V and J genes are TRBV5-4 and TRBJ1-5; D unresolved. This CDR3 contains 14 residues. V lost 0 bases, J lost 1 base, and 5 bases lay in between. Per germline, CDR1 SGHNT and CDR2 YYREEE (reference sequence). This CDR3 reads CASSLDRSNQPQHF. Here the CDR3 DNA reads TGTGCCAGCAGCTTGGACAGAAGCAATCAGCCCCAGCATTTT. Full variable domain (missing parts from reference TRBV5-4 and TRBJ1-5): ETGVTQSPTHLIKTRGQQVTLRCSSQSGHNTVSWYQQALGQGPQFIFQYYREEENGRGNFPPRFSGLQFPNYSSELNVNALELDDSALYLCASSLDRSNQPQHFGDGTRLSIL.

This chain connects TRBV20-1 to TRBJ1-5; 10 nucleotides line up with TRBD1. The V and J ends lost 6 bases and 1 base, in that order; junction bases with no gene match: 15. Germline loops: CDR1 DFQATT, CDR2 SNEGSKA (reference sequence). The CDR3 is made up of 18 amino acids. CDR3 sequence: CSAYPRDRGFWSNQPQHF. DNA of the CDR3: TGCAGTGCGTATCCCAGGGACAGGGGTTTTTGGAGCAATCAGCCCCAGCATTTT.

This clonotype was observed a few times. This rearrangement joins TRBV28 to TRBJ1-2; D not certain. This CDR3 spans 13 amino acids. Germline V CDR1 and CDR2: MDHEN, SYDVKM. V was trimmed by 2 bases and J by 4 bases, leaving 8 bases between them. DNA for the CDR3: TGTGCCAGCAGTTTAGATCCCTCCTATGGCTACACCTTC. Translating it yields CASSLDPSYGYTF.

This sequence joins TRBV5-5 and TRBJ2-4, with 7 bases lining up with TRBD1. The junction had 12 bases not matched to a gene; V was cut back by 4 bases and J by 8 bases. The CDR3 length is 15 residues. The germline V gene encodes CDR1 SGHKS and CDR2 YYEKEE (reference sequence). This CDR3 is CASSAGTARVDIQYF. CDR3 sequence (DNA): TGTGCCAGCAGCGCAGGGACAGCCAGGGTTGACATTCAGTACTTC.

This clonotype was seen more than once but under ten times. This chain connects TRBV18 to TRBJ2-5; 9 positions agree with TRBD1. CDR1 is KGHSH, CDR2 LQKENI, per germline. Germline trimming cut 8 bases from V and 4 bases from J; bases unmatched to any gene: 8. The CDR3 consists of 14 residues. CDR3 sequence: CASAEGQGRETQYF. The CDR3 region has the DNA TGTGCCAGCGCGGAAGGACAGGGGAGAGAGACCCAGTACTTC.

The chain links TRBV2 to TRBJ1-5; D gene uncertain. The CDR3 consists of 17 residues. The germline gives CDR1 SNHLY, CDR2 FYNNEI. Trimming stripped 6 bases from V and 3 bases from J, with 21 bases between. The CDR3 spells CASSPSRGGIYNQPQHF. The CDR3 DNA follows: TGTGCCAGCAGCCCATCGAGAGGTGGGATATACAATCAGCCCCAGCATTTT.

The chain links TRBV6-5 to TRBJ1-5; no clear D. The CDR3 consists of 16 residues. Looked up from germline, CDR1 is MNHEY and CDR2 is SVGAGI. With 1 base removed from V and 0 bases from J, the gap between germline ends came to 10 bases. The chain's CDR3 is CASSYYHGDSNQPQHF. CDR3 bases: TGTGCCAGCAGTTACTATCACGGCGATAGCAATCAGCCCCAGCATTTT.

A remark on this clonotype: At one of its ends the junction is not consistent with the germline gene, which may arise from a read error. The chain employs TRBV5-1 and TRBJ1-2; D call uncertain. The CDR3 length is 15 residues. CDR1 and CDR2 (germline): SGHRS, YFSETQ. The CDR3 loop reads CASSLALPTEGGYTF. For the CDR3, the DNA is TGCGCCAGCAGCTTGGCGTTGCCAACCGAGGGAGGCTACACCTTT.

This clonotype has a single count. V usage is TRBV20-1 and J usage is TRBJ2-5, with 10 positions matching TRBD2. Germline trimming cut 0 bases from V and 2 bases from J; bases unmatched to any gene: 6. The germline V gene has CDR1 DFQATT and CDR2 SNEGSKA (reference sequence). There are 16 residues in the CDR3. This CDR3 reads CSAREWLAGVQETQYF. CDR3 bases: TGCAGTGCTAGAGAGTGGCTAGCGGGGGTGCAAGAGACCCAGTACTTC.